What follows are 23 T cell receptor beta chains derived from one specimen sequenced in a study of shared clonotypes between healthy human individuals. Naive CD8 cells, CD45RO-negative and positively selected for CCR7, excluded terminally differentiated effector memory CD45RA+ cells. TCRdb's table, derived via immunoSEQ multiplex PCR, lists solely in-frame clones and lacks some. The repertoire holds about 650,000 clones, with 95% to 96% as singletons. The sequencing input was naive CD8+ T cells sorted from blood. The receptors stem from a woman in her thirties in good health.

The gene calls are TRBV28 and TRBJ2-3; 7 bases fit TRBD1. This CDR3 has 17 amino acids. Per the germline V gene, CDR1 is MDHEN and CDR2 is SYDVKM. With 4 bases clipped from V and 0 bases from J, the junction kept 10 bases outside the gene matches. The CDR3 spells CASSSILDRESTDTQYF. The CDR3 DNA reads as TGTGCCAGCAGTTCAATACTTGACAGGGAAAGCACAGATACGCAGTATTTT.

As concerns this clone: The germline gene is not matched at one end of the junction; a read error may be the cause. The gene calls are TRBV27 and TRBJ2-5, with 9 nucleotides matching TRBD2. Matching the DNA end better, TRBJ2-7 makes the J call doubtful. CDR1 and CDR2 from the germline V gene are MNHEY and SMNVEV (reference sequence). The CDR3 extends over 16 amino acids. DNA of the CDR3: TGTGCCAGCACCAACGGTGCGGGAGGGCTCTCCCACGAGCAGTACTTC. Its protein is CASTNGAGGLSHEQYF.

CDR3 sequence (DNA): TGTGCCAGCAGTTTGAATAGCGGGAGAGGGGAGACCCAGTACTTC. Translating it yields CASSLNSGRGETQYF. The genes are TRBV27 and TRBJ2-5, with 9 bases matching TRBD2. This CDR3 has 15 amino acids. The V gene end was trimmed by 3 bases and the J gene end by 5 bases; junction bases not matched to a gene: 7. The V gene's germline CDR1 is MNHEY and CDR2 SMNVEV (reference sequence).

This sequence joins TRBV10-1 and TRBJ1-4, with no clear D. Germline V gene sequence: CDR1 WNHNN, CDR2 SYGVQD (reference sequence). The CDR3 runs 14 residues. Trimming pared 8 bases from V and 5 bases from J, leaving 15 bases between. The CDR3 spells CASGSSRENEKLFF. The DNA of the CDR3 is TGCGCCAGCGGATCTTCCCGGGAAAATGAAAAACTGTTTTTT.

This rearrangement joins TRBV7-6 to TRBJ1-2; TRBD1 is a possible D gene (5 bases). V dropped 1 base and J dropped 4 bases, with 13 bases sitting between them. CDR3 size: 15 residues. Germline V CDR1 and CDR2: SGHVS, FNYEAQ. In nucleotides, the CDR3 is TGTGCCAGCAGCTTAGAAGCCAGGGACTTCTATGGCTACACCTTC. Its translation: CASSLEARDFYGYTF.

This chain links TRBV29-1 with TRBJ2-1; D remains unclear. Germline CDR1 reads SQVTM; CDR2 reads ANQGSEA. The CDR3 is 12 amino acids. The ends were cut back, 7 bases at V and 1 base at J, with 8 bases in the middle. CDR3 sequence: CSERSSYNEQFF. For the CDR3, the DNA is TGCAGCGAACGGAGTTCCTACAATGAGCAGTTCTTC.

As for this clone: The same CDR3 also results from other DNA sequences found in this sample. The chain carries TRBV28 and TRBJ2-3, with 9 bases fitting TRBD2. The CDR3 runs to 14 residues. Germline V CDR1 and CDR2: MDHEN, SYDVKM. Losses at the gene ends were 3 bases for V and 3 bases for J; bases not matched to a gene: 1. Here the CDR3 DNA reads TGTGCCAGCAGTTTGAGCGGGGGGACAGATACGCAGTATTTT. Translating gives CASSLSGGTDTQYF.

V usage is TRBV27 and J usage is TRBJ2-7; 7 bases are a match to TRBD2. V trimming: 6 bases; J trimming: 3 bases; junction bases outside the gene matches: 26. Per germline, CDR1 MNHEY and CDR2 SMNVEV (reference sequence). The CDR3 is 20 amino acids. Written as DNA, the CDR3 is TGTGCCAGCAGGGGGCCCGGGTTGAGGGGCGACCCTAGCGGAGTCTACGAGCAGTACTTC. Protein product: CASRGPGLRGDPSGVYEQYF.

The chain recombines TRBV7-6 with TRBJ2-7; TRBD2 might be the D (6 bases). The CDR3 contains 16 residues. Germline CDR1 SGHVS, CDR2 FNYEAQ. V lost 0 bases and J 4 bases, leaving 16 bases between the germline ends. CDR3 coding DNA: TGTGCCAGCAGCTTAGCGCGGGCGGGGCGTGGGTACGAGCAGTACTTC. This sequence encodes CASSLARAGRGYEQYF.

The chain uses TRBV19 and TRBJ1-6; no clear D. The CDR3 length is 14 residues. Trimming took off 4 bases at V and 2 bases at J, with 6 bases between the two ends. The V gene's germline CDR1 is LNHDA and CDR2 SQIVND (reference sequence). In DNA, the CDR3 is TGTGCCAGTAGTACCTGGACCTATAATTCACCCCTCCACTTT. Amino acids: CASSTWTYNSPLHF.

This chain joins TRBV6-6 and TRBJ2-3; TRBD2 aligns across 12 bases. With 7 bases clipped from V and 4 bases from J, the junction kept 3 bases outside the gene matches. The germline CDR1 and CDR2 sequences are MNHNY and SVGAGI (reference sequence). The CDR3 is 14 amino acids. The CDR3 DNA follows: TGTGCCAGCACCCTAGCGGGAGGGCCAGATACGCAGTATTTT. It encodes CASTLAGGPDTQYF.

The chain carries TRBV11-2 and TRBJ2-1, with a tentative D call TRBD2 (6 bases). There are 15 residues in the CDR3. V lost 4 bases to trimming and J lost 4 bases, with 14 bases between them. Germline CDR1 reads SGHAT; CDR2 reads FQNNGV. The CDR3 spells CASSSNPRGYNEQFF. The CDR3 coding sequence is TGTGCCAGCAGCTCCAACCCCCGGGGGTACAATGAGCAGTTCTTC.

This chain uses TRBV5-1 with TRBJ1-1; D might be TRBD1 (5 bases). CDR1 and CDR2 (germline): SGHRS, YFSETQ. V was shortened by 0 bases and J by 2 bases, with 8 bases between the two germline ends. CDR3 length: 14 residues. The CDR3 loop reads CASSLGGINTEAFF. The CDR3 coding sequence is TGCGCCAGCAGCTTGGGGGGCATTAACACTGAAGCTTTCTTT.

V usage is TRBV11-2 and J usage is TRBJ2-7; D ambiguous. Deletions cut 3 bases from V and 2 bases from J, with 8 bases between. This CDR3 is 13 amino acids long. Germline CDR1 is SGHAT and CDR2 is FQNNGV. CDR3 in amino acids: CASSFDTPYEQYF. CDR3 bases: TGTGCCAGCAGCTTTGACACCCCCTACGAGCAGTACTTC.

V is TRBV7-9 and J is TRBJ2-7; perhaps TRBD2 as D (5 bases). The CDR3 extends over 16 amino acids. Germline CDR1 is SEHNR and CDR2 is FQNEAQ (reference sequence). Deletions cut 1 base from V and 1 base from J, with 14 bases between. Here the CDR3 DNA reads TGTGCCAGCAGCTTAGTTCGGGTGGGAGAGTCCTACGAGCAGTACTTC. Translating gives CASSLVRVGESYEQYF.

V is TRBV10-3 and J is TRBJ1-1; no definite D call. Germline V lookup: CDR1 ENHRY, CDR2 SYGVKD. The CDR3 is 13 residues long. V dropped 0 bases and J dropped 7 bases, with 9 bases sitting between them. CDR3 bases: TGTGCCATCAGTGAGTCCCTTTCCGATGAAGCTTTCTTT. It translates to CAISESLSDEAFF.

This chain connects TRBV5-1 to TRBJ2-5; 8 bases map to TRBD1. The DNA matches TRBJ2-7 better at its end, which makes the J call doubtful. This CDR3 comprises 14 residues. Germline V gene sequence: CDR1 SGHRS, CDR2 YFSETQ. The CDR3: CASSQGQGYYEQYF. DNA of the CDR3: TGCGCCAGCAGCCAAGGACAGGGTTACTACGAGCAGTACTTC.

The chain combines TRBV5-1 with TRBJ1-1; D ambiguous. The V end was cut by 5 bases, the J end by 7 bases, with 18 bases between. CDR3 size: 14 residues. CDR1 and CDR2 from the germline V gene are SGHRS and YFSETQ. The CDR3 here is CASSQVPMGDEAFF. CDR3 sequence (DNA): TGCGCCAGCAGTCAAGTCCCAATGGGCGATGAAGCTTTCTTT.

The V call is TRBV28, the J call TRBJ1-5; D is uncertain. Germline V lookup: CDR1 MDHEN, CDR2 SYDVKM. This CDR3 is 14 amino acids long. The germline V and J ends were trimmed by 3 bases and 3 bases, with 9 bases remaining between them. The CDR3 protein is CASSLRQNNQPQHF. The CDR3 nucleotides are TGTGCCAGCAGTTTGCGGCAGAACAATCAGCCCCAGCATTTT.

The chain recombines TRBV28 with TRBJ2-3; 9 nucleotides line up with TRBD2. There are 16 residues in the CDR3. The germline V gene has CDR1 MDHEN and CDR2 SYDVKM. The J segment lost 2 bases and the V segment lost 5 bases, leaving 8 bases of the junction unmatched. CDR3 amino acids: CASSPRTSATTDTQYF. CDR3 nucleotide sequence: TGTGCCAGCAGTCCCCGGACTAGCGCTACCACAGATACGCAGTATTTT.

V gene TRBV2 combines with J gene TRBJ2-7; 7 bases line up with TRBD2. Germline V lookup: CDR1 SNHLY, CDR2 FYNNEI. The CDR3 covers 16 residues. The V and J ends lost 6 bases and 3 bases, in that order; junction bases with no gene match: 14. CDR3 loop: CASSDTSGTNNYEQYF. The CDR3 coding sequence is TGTGCCAGCAGCGATACTTCCGGGACTAATAACTACGAGCAGTACTTC.

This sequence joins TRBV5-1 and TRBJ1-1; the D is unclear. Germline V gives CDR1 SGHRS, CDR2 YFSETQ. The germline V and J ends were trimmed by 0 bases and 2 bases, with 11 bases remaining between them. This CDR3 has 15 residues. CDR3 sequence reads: CASSLGWVQNTEAFF. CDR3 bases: TGCGCCAGCAGCTTGGGGTGGGTTCAAAACACTGAAGCTTTCTTT.

The CDR3, as DNA: TGTGCCAGCAGCCCGAGACAGGGGGAAGGCTCTGGGGCCAACGTCCTGACTTTC. Translating it yields CASSPRQGEGSGANVLTF. This chain links TRBV7-6 with TRBJ2-6, with 9 positions matching TRBD1. The CDR3 contains 18 residues. Germline loops: CDR1 SGHVS, CDR2 FNYEAQ. Trimming removed 5 bases from V and 0 bases from J; junction bases left unmatched: 8.